The present TCR beta chain was sequenced within a study of blood T cell repertoires in COVID-19. Study overall: Acute-phase and convalescent COVID-19 samples originated in the United States, Italy and Spain. T cells, B-cell-depleted T cells, or PBMCs supplied cDNA or gDNA.

Trimming took off 0 bases at V and 11 bases at J, with 14 bases between the two ends. Germline-derived CDR1 and CDR2 are MNHEY and SVGAGI. This CDR3 is 15 amino acids long. In the original workflow: By means of reference gene primer amplification, nucleated cell counts were estimated. Only in-frame clones appear in the TCRdb table, and some are missing; sequencing was by immunoSEQ multiplex PCR. The DNA was the basis for D and trimming; V, J and clone size are from that table. This sample carries about 480,000 clones, around 90% of them seen once, and the ten largest clones take roughly 8.3%. Seattle's enrolled individuals joined amid active infection and were then monitored longitudinally.

V is TRBV6-5 and J is TRBJ1-6; D not certain. The sample comprised peripheral blood. The sequence derives from a woman in her 50s with COVID-19, enrolled during active disease. The CDR3 here is CASSYSTPSQAPLHF. CDR3 DNA sequence: TGTGCCAGCAGTTACTCTACGCCTTCCCAGGCACCCCTCCACTTT.